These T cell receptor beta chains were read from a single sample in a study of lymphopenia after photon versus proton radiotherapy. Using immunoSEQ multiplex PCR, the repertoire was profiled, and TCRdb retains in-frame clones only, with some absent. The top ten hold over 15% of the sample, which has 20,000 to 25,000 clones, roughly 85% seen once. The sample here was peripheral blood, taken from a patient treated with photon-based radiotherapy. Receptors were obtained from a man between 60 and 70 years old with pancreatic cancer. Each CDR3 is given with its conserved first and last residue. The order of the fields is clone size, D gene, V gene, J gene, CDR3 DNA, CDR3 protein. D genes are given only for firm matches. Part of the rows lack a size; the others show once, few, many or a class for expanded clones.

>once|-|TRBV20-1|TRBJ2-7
TGCAGTGCTACAGGGACTTACGAGCAGTACTTC
CSATGTYEQYF
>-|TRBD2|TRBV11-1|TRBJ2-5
TGTGCCAGCAGCTTATCGGGGGGAGAGACCCAGTACTTC
CASSLSGGETQYF
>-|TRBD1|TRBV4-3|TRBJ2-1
TGCGCCAGCAGCCAAAACCCGGGACAGGGTGGTGAGCAGTTCTTC
CASSQNPGQGGEQFF
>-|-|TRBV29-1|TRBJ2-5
TGCAGCGTGGCGGCGGGTACGGAGACCCAGTACTTC
CSVAAGTETQYF
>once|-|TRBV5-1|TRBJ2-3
TGCGCCAGCAGCTTGGAGCCCACAGATACGCAGTATTTT
CASSLEPTDTQYF
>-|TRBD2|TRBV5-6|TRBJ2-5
TGTGCCAGCAGCTTGGTTGTAGCGGGGCAAGAGACCCAGTACTTC
CASSLVVAGQETQYF
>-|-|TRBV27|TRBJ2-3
TGTGCCAGCAGTTTTCGACTTTCAAGAGATACGCAGTATTTT
CASSFRLSRDTQYF
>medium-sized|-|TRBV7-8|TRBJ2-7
TGTGCCAGCAGCCCCACAGGGTTTTCGTCCTACGAGCAGTACTTC
CASSPTGFSSYEQYF
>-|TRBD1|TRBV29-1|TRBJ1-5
TGCAGCGTTAGACAGGGTCTCAACCAGCCCCAGCATTTT
CSVRQGLNQPQHF
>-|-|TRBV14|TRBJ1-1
TGTGCCAGCAGCCAAGACAATGGGGTAGAAGCTTTCTTT
CASSQDNGVEAFF
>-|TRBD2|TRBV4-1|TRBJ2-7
TGCGCCAGCAGCCCAGGGCGGGGGAAGGACGAGCAGTACTTC
CASSPGRGKDEQYF
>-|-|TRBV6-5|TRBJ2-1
TGTGCCAGCAGTTATCGACAGTTCTCCTACAATGAGCAGTTCTTC
CASSYRQFSYNEQFF
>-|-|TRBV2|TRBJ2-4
TGTGCCAGCAGTGAAGTGGGTCGTCTAGCCAAAAACATTCAGTACTTC
CASSEVGRLAKNIQYF
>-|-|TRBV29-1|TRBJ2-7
TGCAGCGTTGTATCCCCCGGGGGCCCGTACGAGCAGTACTTC
CSVVSPGGPYEQYF
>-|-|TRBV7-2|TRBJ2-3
TGTGCCAGCAGCTCGCCCCGTGGGGGGGATACGCAGTATTTT
CASSSPRGGDTQYF
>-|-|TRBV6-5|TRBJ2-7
TGTGCCAGCAGTTATCGGGGTCAGGGGCCCTACGAGCAGTACTTC
CASSYRGQGPYEQYF
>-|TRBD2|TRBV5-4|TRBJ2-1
TGTGCCAGCATCGGTGGAATCGGGACTAGCAAGGCCAATGAGCAGTTCTTC
CASIGGIGTSKANEQFF
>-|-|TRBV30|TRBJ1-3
TGTGCCTGGAGAGCCTTCGGAGACACCATATATTTT
CAWRAFGDTIYF
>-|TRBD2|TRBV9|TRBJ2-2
TGTGCCCGCAGCGTAGGGCCTAGCGGGGGGGCAGGCTCCGGGGAGCTGTTTTTT
CARSVGPSGGAGSGELFF
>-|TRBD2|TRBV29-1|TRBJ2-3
TGCAGCGTTGATGCGGGGGGATTCACAGATACGCAGTATTTT
CSVDAGGFTDTQYF
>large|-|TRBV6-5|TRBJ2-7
TGTGCCAGCAGTTATTGGGGCGAGCAGTACTTC
CASSYWGEQYF
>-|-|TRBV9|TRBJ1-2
TGTGCCAGCAGCTTCCAGGGGTATGGCTACACCTTC
CASSFQGYGYTF
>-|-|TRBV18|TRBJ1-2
TGTGCCAGCTCACCAGAGGGGAACTATGGCTACACCTTC
CASSPEGNYGYTF
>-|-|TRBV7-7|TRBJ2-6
TGTGCCAGCAGCGGTAATTCAGTGCCACAAAGTCGGGCCAACGTCCTGACTTTC
CASSGNSVPQSRANVLTF
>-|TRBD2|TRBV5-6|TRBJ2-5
TGTGCCAGCAGCCTGACTAGCGTGGAGACCCAGTACTTC
CASSLTSVETQYF
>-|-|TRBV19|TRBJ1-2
TGTGCCAGTAGTGGCAACGTGGGGCAGGGGATTGGCTACACCTTC
CASSGNVGQGIGYTF
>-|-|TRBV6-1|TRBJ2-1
TGTGCCAGCACTGGGGGGCAACATTACAATGAGCAGTTCTTC
CASTGGQHYNEQFF
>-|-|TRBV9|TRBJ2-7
TGTGCCAGCAGCGAGGGTATTGACTACGAGCAGTACTTC
CASSEGIDYEQYF
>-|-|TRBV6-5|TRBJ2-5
TGTGCCAGCACAAAGGGGCGAACCCAGTACTTC
CASTKGRTQYF
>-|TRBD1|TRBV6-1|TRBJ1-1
TGTGCCAGCAGTGGACTGGGACAGGGGGCCACTGAAGCTTTCTTT
CASSGLGQGATEAFF
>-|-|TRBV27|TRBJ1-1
TGTGCCAGCAGTTTATCGAACATGGGGGCGCGATGGACTGAAGCTTTCTTT
CASSLSNMGARWTEAFF